Presented here are 2 T cell receptor beta chains from one specimen sequenced in a study of glioma-infiltrating T cells. TCR alpha and beta CDR3 regions were amplified from RNA using iRepertoire nested multiplex PCR. From the multiplex PCR reads, TCRdb called clonotypes with MiXCR, one entry per CDR3 protein. The sample carries around 21,000 distinct CDR3 sequences, approximately 23% recorded once. Sequenced material: glioma tissue, nonneoplastic brain tissue, or PBMCs (not recorded which). The receptors shown here come from a human donor with low-grade glioma or glioblastoma, undergoing nonglioma brain surgery, or in good health (not recorded which).

This clonotype has ten or more counts. The CDR3 loop is CATSRAPSGDTDTQYF. CDR3 DNA: TGTGCCACCAGCAGAGCTCCTAGCGGGGACACAGATACGCAGTATTTT. The chain recombines TRBV15 with TRBJ2-3, with TRBD2 matching 9 bases. The CDR3 extends over 16 amino acids. Per germline, CDR1 LNHNV and CDR2 YYDKDF (reference sequence). The V and J ends lost 1 base and 2 bases, in that order; junction bases with no gene match: 4.

The J gene is TRBJ2-2, the V gene TRBV29-1; D may be TRBD2 (5 bases). The germline V gene has CDR1 SQVTM and CDR2 ANQGSEA. The V and J ends lost 2 bases and 6 bases respectively, with 13 bases between them. The CDR3 sequence is 14 residues long. CDR3 sequence reads: CSVERGLDAGELFF. CDR3 DNA sequence: TGCAGCGTTGAACGAGGACTCGACGCCGGGGAGCTGTTTTTT.